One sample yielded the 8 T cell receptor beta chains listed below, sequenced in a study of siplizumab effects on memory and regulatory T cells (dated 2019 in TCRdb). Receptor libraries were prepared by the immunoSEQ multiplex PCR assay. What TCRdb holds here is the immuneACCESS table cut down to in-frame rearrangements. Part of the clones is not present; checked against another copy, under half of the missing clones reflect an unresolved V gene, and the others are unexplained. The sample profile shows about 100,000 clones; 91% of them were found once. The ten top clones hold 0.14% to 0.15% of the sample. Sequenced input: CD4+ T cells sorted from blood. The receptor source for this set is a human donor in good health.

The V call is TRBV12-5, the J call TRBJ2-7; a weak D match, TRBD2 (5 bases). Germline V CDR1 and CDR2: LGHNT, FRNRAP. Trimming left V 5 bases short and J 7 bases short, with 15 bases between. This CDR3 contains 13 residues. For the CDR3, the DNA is TGTGCTAGTGGTGCAGGCGTCCCGGGGGAGCAGTACTTC. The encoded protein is CASGAGVPGEQYF. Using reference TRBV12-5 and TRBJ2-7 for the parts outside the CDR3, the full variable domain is DARVTQTPRHKVTEMGQEVTMRCQPILGHNTVFWYRQTMMQGLELLAYFRNRAPLDDSGMPKDRFSAEMPDATLATLKIQPSEPRDSAVYFCASGAGVPGEQYFGPGTRLTVT.

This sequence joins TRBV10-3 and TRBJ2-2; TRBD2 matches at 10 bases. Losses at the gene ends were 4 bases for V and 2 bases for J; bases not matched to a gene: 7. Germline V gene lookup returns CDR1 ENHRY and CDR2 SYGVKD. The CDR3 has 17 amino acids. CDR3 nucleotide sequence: TGTGCCATCAGTGGGCTGCTAGCGGGGGACAACACCGGGGAGCTGTTTTTT. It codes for CAISGLLAGDNTGELFF.

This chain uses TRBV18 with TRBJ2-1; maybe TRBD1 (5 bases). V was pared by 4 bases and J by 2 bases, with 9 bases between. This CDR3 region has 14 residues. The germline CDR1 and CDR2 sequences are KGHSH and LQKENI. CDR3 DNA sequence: TGTGCCAGCTCACAACTGACAGCCTACAATGAGCAGTTCTTC. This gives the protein CASSQLTAYNEQFF.

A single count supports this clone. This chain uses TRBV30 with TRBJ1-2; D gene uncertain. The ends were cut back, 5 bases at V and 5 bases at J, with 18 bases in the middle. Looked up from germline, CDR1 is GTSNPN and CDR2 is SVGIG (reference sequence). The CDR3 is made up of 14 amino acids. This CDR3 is CAWVPDIPLYGYTF. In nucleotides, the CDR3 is TGTGCCTGGGTCCCAGACATCCCCCTATATGGCTACACCTTC.

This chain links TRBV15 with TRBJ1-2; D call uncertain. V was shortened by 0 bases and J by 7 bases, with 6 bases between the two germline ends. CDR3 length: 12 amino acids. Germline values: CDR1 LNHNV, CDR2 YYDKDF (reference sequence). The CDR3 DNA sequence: TGTGCCACCAGCAGAGAGGGGTTTGGCTACACCTTC. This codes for CATSREGFGYTF.

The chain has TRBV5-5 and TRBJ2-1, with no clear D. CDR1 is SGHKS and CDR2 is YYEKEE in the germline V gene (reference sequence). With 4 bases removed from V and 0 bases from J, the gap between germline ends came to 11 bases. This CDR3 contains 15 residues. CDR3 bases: TGTGCCAGCAGCGTACTAATTAACTCCTACAATGAGCAGTTCTTC. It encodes CASSVLINSYNEQFF.

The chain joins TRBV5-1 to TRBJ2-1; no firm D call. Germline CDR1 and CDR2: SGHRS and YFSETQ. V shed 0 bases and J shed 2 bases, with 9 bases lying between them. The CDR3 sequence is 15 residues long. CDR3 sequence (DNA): TGCGCCAGCAGCTTGGCCCCACATCCCTACAATGAGCAGTTCTTC. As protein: CASSLAPHPYNEQFF.

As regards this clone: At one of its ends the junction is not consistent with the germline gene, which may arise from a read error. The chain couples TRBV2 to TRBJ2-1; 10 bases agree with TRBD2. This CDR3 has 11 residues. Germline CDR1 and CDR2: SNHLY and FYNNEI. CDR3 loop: CATRTSGVLVF. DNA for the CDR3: TGTGCCACCAGAACTAGCGGGGTTTTGGTCTTC.